The sequence of this TCR beta chain was determined in a study of blood T cells in healthy people across ages. This clonotype was observed a handful of times. The antigen is undetermined. The CDR3 loop spans 16 amino acids. V lost 0 bases, J lost 6 bases, and 18 bases lay in between. Germline values: CDR1 SGDLS, CDR2 YYNGEE. Then a second PCR, running about 6 to 12 cycles, was carried out with a sample-barcoded 5' primer and a J-beta primer mix. TCRdb ran MiXCR on the 5' RACE reads and lists one entry per CDR3 protein. This sample yields about 2 million distinct CDR3 sequences, of which roughly 52% are seen a single time; less than 2.5% belongs to the top ten. Study-level points and caveats: TCR beta diversity per million T cells fell roughly linearly with age.

Material: blood. The chain joins TRBV9 to TRBJ1-1; TRBD1 might be the D (5 bases). This sequence was found in a woman aged 40 to 50 in good health. The DNA for the CDR3 is TGTGCCAGCAGCGTAGTGGGGGACTCCGTTTCGTCTGAAGCTTTCTTT. Translated: CASSVVGDSVSSEAFF.